These T cell receptor beta chains were read from a single sample in a study of control samples from healthy donors and cancer patients. Sequencing used immunoSEQ multiplex PCR; TCRdb keeps in-frame clones, though not all of them. The data hold about 150,000 clones, with over 85% observed a single time. The sequenced material came from blood. The receptors shown here come from a man aged 50-59 years in good health. CDR3s include the opening cysteine and the closing phenylalanine or tryptophan. A D gene is named only where the DNA matches it firmly.

V: TRBV5-1; D: TRBD2; J: TRBJ2-5; length: 15; CDR3: CASSLRPSGQETQYF
V: TRBV30; D: .; J: TRBJ2-7; length: 14; CDR3: CAWSVGGLNRLQYF
V: TRBV6-6; D: .; J: TRBJ1-5; length: 13; CDR3: CASTAGTDQPQHF
V: TRBV11-2; D: .; J: TRBJ2-1; length: 15; CDR3: CASSYRDPSYNEQFF
V: TRBV18; D: .; J: TRBJ2-5; length: 18; CDR3: CASSPGASGQTYQETQYF
V: TRBV28; D: .; J: TRBJ1-2; length: 15; CDR3: CASSLMVALNYGYTF
V: TRBV4-1; D: .; J: TRBJ1-1; length: 15; CDR3: CASSQADTALTEAFF
V: TRBV7-7; D: TRBD1; J: TRBJ2-7; length: 13; CDR3: CASSRDRGGEQYF
V: TRBV7-3; D: .; J: TRBJ2-1; length: 14; CDR3: CASSLGLEGNEQFF
V: TRBV3-1/TRBV3-2; D: .; J: TRBJ1-3; length: 13; CDR3: CASSQDPRNTIYF